The 31 T cell receptor beta chains below were found in one sample sequenced in a study of cytomegalovirus exposure and HLA in healthy donors. PCR primers comprised 60 Vbeta and 13 Jbeta primers. Generated by immunoSEQ multiplex PCR, the TCRdb table keeps only in-frame clones and is missing some. The repertoire holds roughly 100,000 clones, around 80% seen once, with 2.5% in the top ten. The sequencing input was PBMCs. Every receptor here comes from a man in his forties in good health and CMV-seronegative.

This chain joins TRBV7-9 and TRBJ2-5, with TRBD1 identical over 7 bases. CDR1 and CDR2 from the germline V gene are SEHNR and FQNEAQ (reference sequence). There are 14 residues in the CDR3. The V and J ends lost 8 bases and 2 bases, in that order; junction bases with no gene match: 8. The CDR3: CASRPGRGQETQYF. The CDR3 bases are TGTGCCAGCCGCCCGGGCAGGGGGCAAGAGACCCAGTACTTC. The full variable domain, its missing parts supplied by reference TRBV7-9 and TRBJ2-5, is DTGVSQNPRHKITKRGQNVTFRCDPISEHNRLYWYRQTLGQGPEFLTYFQNEAQLEKSRLLSDRFSAERPKGSFSTLEIQRTEQGDSAMYLCASRPGRGQETQYFGPGTRLLVL.

The CDR3 here is CASSDSGGQVNNEQFF. The DNA for the CDR3 is TGCGCCAGCAGTGACTCGGGGGGCCAGGTGAACAATGAGCAGTTCTTC. The chain joins TRBV10-1 to TRBJ2-1; D possibly corresponds to TRBD2 (7 bases). Trimming removed 3 bases from V and 5 bases from J, with 17 bases in between. Per the germline V gene, CDR1 is WNHNN and CDR2 is SYGVQD (reference sequence). This CDR3 has 16 residues.

V and J are TRBV7-8 and TRBJ2-2; D possibly corresponds to TRBD2 (5 bases). CDR1 SGHVS and CDR2 FQNEAQ come from the germline V gene. CDR3 length: 14 amino acids. Trimming removed 5 bases from V and 5 bases from J, with 12 bases in between. CDR3 sequence: CASSPTTSTGELFF. CDR3 DNA: TGTGCCAGCAGCCCGACTACTAGTACCGGGGAGCTGTTTTTT.

The chain uses TRBV18 and TRBJ2-1, with D unclear. Germline CDR1 and CDR2: KGHSH and LQKENI. The CDR3 length is 13 residues. The V end was cut by 0 bases, the J end by 9 bases, with 9 bases between. CDR3 in DNA: TGTGCCAGCTCACCACCTTTAGTTAGTGAGCAGTTCTTC. Its protein product is CASSPPLVSEQFF.

This chain connects TRBV2 to TRBJ2-1, with a possible D match to TRBD1 (5 bases). Germline V gives CDR1 SNHLY, CDR2 FYNNEI. The V gene lost 2 bases and the J gene lost 4 bases, with 12 bases spanning the gap. The CDR3 runs to 15 residues. In nucleotides, the CDR3 is TGTGCCAGCAGTGAAATAGGGGTCTCTTACAATGAGCAGTTCTTC. It encodes CASSEIGVSYNEQFF.

The chain uses TRBV7-9 and TRBJ1-2, with a tentative D call TRBD1 (5 bases). V shed 5 bases and J shed 4 bases, with 14 bases lying between them. The CDR3 is 14 amino acids. Germline-derived CDR1 and CDR2 are SEHNR and FQNEAQ (reference sequence). CDR3 residues: CASSPQTEIYGYTF. CDR3 bases: TGTGCCAGCAGCCCCCAGACAGAAATCTATGGCTACACCTTC.

This chain connects TRBV15 to TRBJ1-4; the match to TRBD1 covers 8 bases. With V trimmed by 8 bases and J by 1 base, 6 bases remained unmatched. The V gene's germline CDR1 is LNHNV and CDR2 YYDKDF (reference sequence). The CDR3 covers 15 residues. CDR3 residues: CATAVDRGTNEKLFF. CDR3 bases: TGTGCCACCGCTGTCGACAGGGGAACTAATGAAAAACTGTTTTTT.

This rearrangement joins TRBV7-9 to TRBJ2-5; tentatively, D is TRBD1 (5 bases). The CDR3 has 14 amino acids. V was pared by 4 bases and J by 1 base, with 10 bases between. CDR1 and CDR2 (germline): SEHNR, FQNEAQ (reference sequence). CDR3 in amino acids: CASSSTVLQETQYF. CDR3 in DNA: TGTGCCAGCAGCTCGACAGTCCTCCAAGAGACCCAGTACTTC.

The V gene is TRBV19, the J gene TRBJ1-1, with D uncertain. V lost 3 bases, J lost 3 bases, and 14 bases lay in between. The CDR3 length is 15 residues. Germline CDR1 LNHDA, CDR2 SQIVND (reference sequence). The CDR3 protein is CASSIVGSKHTEAFF. The CDR3 DNA reads TGTGCCAGTAGTATCGTTGGGAGTAAGCACACTGAAGCTTTCTTT.

This rearrangement joins TRBV7-6 to TRBJ2-1; TRBD1 agrees at 10 bases. Germline V gene lookup returns CDR1 SGHVS and CDR2 FNYEAQ. J was trimmed by 9 bases and V by 0 bases; bases with no gene match: 5. The CDR3 loop spans 15 amino acids. CDR3: CASSLAGTGVGEQFF. CDR3 DNA: TGTGCCAGCAGCTTAGCGGGGACAGGGGTGGGTGAGCAGTTCTTC.

A word on this clone: Other nucleotide sequences in the sample specify the same CDR3. The gene calls are TRBV5-1 and TRBJ2-3; D gene ambiguous. The V and J ends lost 0 bases and 2 bases respectively, with 7 bases between them. The CDR3 contains 14 residues. Germline CDR1 reads SGHRS; CDR2 reads YFSETQ. CDR3 nucleotides: TGCGCCAGCAGCTTGGGAGACAACACAGATACGCAGTATTTT. Translated, it gives CASSLGDNTDTQYF.

The chain couples TRBV5-1 to TRBJ2-5; 13 bases agree with TRBD2. The germline gives CDR1 SGHRS, CDR2 YFSETQ. Unmatched junction bases numbered 5, after V lost 4 bases and J lost 2 bases. The CDR3 is 16 amino acids. CDR3 amino acids: CASSDTSGGGQETQYF. In DNA, the CDR3 is TGCGCCAGCAGCGACACTAGCGGGGGGGGACAAGAGACCCAGTACTTC.

The chain joins TRBV4-1 to TRBJ1-3, with a tentative D call TRBD1 (6 bases). The CDR3 has 16 amino acids. Germline CDR1 reads MGHRA; CDR2 reads YSYEKL. The V end was cut by 4 bases, the J end by 3 bases, with 16 bases between. The CDR3 loop reads CASSLSWGRNGNTIYF. Written as DNA, the CDR3 is TGCGCCAGCAGCCTAAGCTGGGGGCGAAATGGAAACACCATATATTTT.

The V gene is TRBV2, the J gene TRBJ1-6, with D uncertain. Germline CDR1 and CDR2: SNHLY and FYNNEI. Trimming stripped 6 bases from V and 6 bases from J, with 12 bases between. This CDR3 comprises 14 residues. The CDR3 nucleotides are TGTGCCAGCAGGCCTAACCGTTCTAATTCACCCCTCCACTTT. Encoded protein: CASRPNRSNSPLHF.

This chain links TRBV13 with TRBJ2-3; 10 nucleotides agree with TRBD1. Germline CDR1 is PRHDT and CDR2 is FYEKMQ (reference sequence). This CDR3 is built from 17 residues. The junction had 11 bases not matched to a gene; V was cut back by 2 bases and J by 6 bases. The CDR3 DNA reads TGTGCCAGCAGCTTAAGTCGGGGGGACAGGGGTGATGATACGCAGTATTTT. Encoded protein: CASSLSRGDRGDDTQYF.

This clone was counted once. The chain joins TRBV7-8 to TRBJ2-3; D possibly corresponds to TRBD2 (7 bases). From germline, CDR1 is SGHVS and CDR2 FQNEAQ. CDR3 length equals 22 residues. The V end lost 0 bases, the J end lost 0 bases, and 28 bases lay between the germline ends. CDR3 bases: TGTGCCAGCAGCTTAGCCCCCAAGGGTAGGGGGGGGGCTATTACTAGCACAGATACGCAGTATTTT. Residues: CASSLAPKGRGGAITSTDTQYF.

This clone has a handful of counts. The chain combines TRBV6-5 with TRBJ2-7, with 13 bases matching TRBD2. The V gene end was trimmed by 4 bases and the J gene end by 4 bases; junction bases not matched to a gene: 1. This CDR3 has 14 residues. Germline V CDR1 and CDR2: MNHEY, SVGAGI. The CDR3, as DNA: TGTGCCAGCAGTTTGACTAGCGGGGGGTACGAGCAGTACTTC. Translated, it gives CASSLTSGGYEQYF.

This chain links TRBV19 with TRBJ2-5, with 11 bases lining up with TRBD2. Looked up from germline, CDR1 is LNHDA and CDR2 is SQIVND (reference sequence). The CDR3 contains 15 residues. J lost 5 bases, V lost 9 bases, and 11 bases had no gene match. The CDR3 DNA reads TGTGCCAGCCGAGGGACTAGCGGAGCACGGGAGACCCAGTACTTC. Residues: CASRGTSGARETQYF.

Comments on this clone: The sample has other DNA sequences that encode this CDR3 too. The chain links TRBV18 to TRBJ2-5, with a weak D call TRBD2 (5 bases). CDR3 size: 12 residues. The V gene's germline CDR1 is KGHSH and CDR2 LQKENI. Trimming shortened V by 3 bases and J by 5 bases, and 7 bases separated the two germline ends. The CDR3 nucleotides read TGTGCCAGCTCACCGGGCGGGGAGACCCAGTACTTC. It translates to CASSPGGETQYF.

V usage is TRBV6-5 and J usage is TRBJ1-2; 7 positions match TRBD1. After removal of 7 bases from V and 0 bases from J, the junction contained 8 bases not matched to a gene. Germline loops: CDR1 MNHEY, CDR2 SVGAGI. This CDR3 spans 15 amino acids. CDR3 DNA: TGTGCCAGCACTCCCGGGACAGTAGCTAACTATGGCTACACCTTC. Residues: CASTPGTVANYGYTF.

Remarks on this clone: A far bigger clonotype differs at one base, so this is likely a read error. The rearrangement uses TRBV10-1 and TRBJ2-6, with TRBD1 matching over 7 bases. CDR1 and CDR2 from the germline V gene are WNHNN and SYGVQD (reference sequence). Trimming removed 2 bases from V and 2 bases from J; junction bases left unmatched: 0. The CDR3 is 15 residues long. The CDR3 sequence: CASSEQGAGANVLTF. The CDR3 nucleotides are TGCGCCAGCAGTGAGCAGGGGGCTGGGGCCAACGTCCTGACTTTC.

CDR3 nucleotide sequence: TGTGCCAGCAGCAGACCCTATTCCAATCCGGAGGACAGGTCGGGGCGTACTGAAGCTTTCTTT. It specifies CASSRPYSNPEDRSGRTEAFF. The chain has TRBV21-1 and TRBJ1-1; TRBD1 reflects the table's D call only, with no check against the DNA. TRBV21-1 has pseudogene status. The CDR3 loop spans 21 amino acids.

This clone has a handful of counts. J is TRBJ1-4 and V is TRBV2, with D possibly being TRBD1 (6 bases). Trimming took off 1 base at V and 8 bases at J, with 14 bases between the two ends. There are 15 residues in the CDR3. CDR1 and CDR2 from the germline V gene are SNHLY and FYNNEI. The CDR3 region is CASSEERGAGEKLFF. The CDR3 bases are TGTGCCAGCAGTGAAGAGCGGGGGGCGGGGGAAAAACTGTTTTTT.

The CDR3 loop reads CASSLVGSWIYNEQFF. As DNA, the CDR3 is TGTGCCAGCAGCTTAGTGGGGAGCTGGATCTACAATGAGCAGTTCTTC. This chain connects TRBV7-9 to TRBJ2-1; D possibly corresponds to TRBD2 (5 bases). Germline-derived CDR1 and CDR2 are SEHNR and FQNEAQ (reference sequence). Trimming removed 1 base from V and 3 bases from J, with 13 bases in between. The CDR3 length is 16 residues.

The chain joins TRBV6-1 to TRBJ2-5; 8 bases align to TRBD2. V lost 6 bases to trimming and J lost 0 bases; unmatched junction nucleotides: 0. CDR1 is MNHNS, CDR2 SASEGT, per germline. This CDR3 has 13 amino acids. In DNA, the CDR3 is TGTGCCAGCAGACTAGCGGACCAAGAGACCCAGTACTTC. This encodes CASRLADQETQYF.

The chain couples TRBV5-1 to TRBJ1-6, with D possibly matching TRBD1 (5 bases). The CDR3 contains 15 residues. Germline lookup yields CDR1 SGHRS and CDR2 YFSETQ. V dropped 1 base and J dropped 7 bases, with 12 bases sitting between them. The CDR3 nucleotides are TGCGCCAGCAGCTTGTCGGGACTGGGGAATTCACCCCTCCACTTT. Protein: CASSLSGLGNSPLHF.

The chain joins TRBV29-1 to TRBJ1-4; 10 bases agree with TRBD1. The J segment lost 5 bases and the V segment lost 0 bases, leaving 3 bases of the junction unmatched. The CDR3 totals 15 residues. The germline V gene has CDR1 SQVTM and CDR2 ANQGSEA. CDR3: CSVEDPGQGNEKLFF. The DNA of the CDR3 is TGCAGCGTTGAAGATCCGGGACAGGGGAATGAAAAACTGTTTTTT.

The chain recombines TRBV23-1 with TRBJ2-4, with 9 bases that match TRBD2. TRBV23-1 is assigned to the ORF class and has an uncertain function. CDR3 length equals 18 residues. Trimming cost V 7 bases and J 1 base; bases outside gene matches: 14. In DNA, the CDR3 is TGCGCCAGCAACATCAGGACGCGGCGGGGGGGGGCCAAAAACATTCAGTACTTC. Translating gives CASNIRTRRGGAKNIQYF.

The chain combines TRBV6-1 with TRBJ1-2; D remains unclear. V was shortened by 8 bases and J by 8 bases, with 15 bases between the two germline ends. This CDR3 region has 12 residues. CDR1 is MNHNS, CDR2 SASEGT, per germline. The CDR3 sequence: CASSFPAGGYTF. CDR3 nucleotide sequence: TGTGCCAGCTCCTTCCCCGCGGGAGGCTACACCTTC.

A note on this clone: The junction and the germline gene differ at one end; a read error may be behind it. This chain joins TRBV11-2 and TRBJ2-7; tentatively, D is TRBD1 (5 bases). Looked up from germline, CDR1 is SGHAT and CDR2 is FQNNGV. The CDR3 runs 14 residues. As DNA, the CDR3 is TGTGCCAGCAGCTCCCCCACAGGTCCCCCCTCCGCAGGCTTC. This gives the protein CASSSPTGPPSAGF.

The chain is built from TRBV29-1 and TRBJ2-1; the D is unclear. V was cut by 0 bases and J by 5 bases, with 5 bases left in between. CDR1 and CDR2 from the germline V gene are SQVTM and ANQGSEA. This CDR3 has 12 residues. The CDR3 bases are TGCAGCGTTGAAGATAACAACAATGAGCAGTTCTTC. Its protein is CSVEDNNNEQFF.